A selection of T cell receptor beta chains follows, all from one sample in a study of TIL therapy for anti-PD-1-resistant metastatic lung cancer. Some clones are missing from TCRdb's copy, which holds only in-frame ones; the method was immunoSEQ multiplex PCR. The sample has some 57,000 clones, around nine tenths seen once; the top ten hold 2.5% to 3%. The specimen was blood, collected at baseline. The receptors here all came from a person between 25 and 80 years old with non-small cell lung cancer. CDR3s include the opening cysteine and the closing phenylalanine or tryptophan. Fields, in order: V gene, D gene, J gene, clone size, CDR3 protein, CDR3 DNA. A D gene is named only where the DNA matches it firmly. Where a row states a size, it is once, few, many or the class of an expanded clone; other rows omit it.

TRBV10-2	TRBD1	TRBJ2-1	NA	CASSEPGQGGNEQFF	TGCGCCAGCAGTGAGCCCGGACAGGGAGGCAATGAGCAGTTCTTC
TRBV3-1/TRBV3-2	TRBD1	TRBJ1-2	NA	CASSRTGTGGDGYTF	TGTGCCAGCAGCCGGACCGGGACAGGGGGCGATGGCTACACCTTC
TRBV28	NA	TRBJ1-1	NA	CASSLGKGWGTEAFF	TGTGCCAGCAGTTTAGGTAAGGGCTGGGGCACTGAAGCTTTCTTT
TRBV30	NA	TRBJ1-5	NA	CAWTQAGAINQPQHF	TGTGCCTGGACCCAGGCCGGCGCGATCAATCAGCCCCAGCATTTT
TRBV10-3	TRBD2	TRBJ2-1	NA	CAISESTGLAGREQFF	TGTGCCATCAGTGAGTCGACGGGGCTAGCGGGACGAGAGCAGTTCTTC
TRBV28	NA	TRBJ2-2	few	CASSLGMPPPELFF	TGTGCCAGCAGTTTGGGTATGCCCCCTCCGGAGCTGTTTTTT
TRBV28	TRBD2	TRBJ2-2	NA	CATSGAGGPTGELFF	TGTGCTACCTCAGGAGCGGGAGGGCCCACCGGGGAGCTGTTTTTT
TRBV28	NA	TRBJ2-1	NA	CASSWVGRALGEQFF	TGTGCCAGCAGTTGGGTCGGGAGAGCGCTAGGGGAGCAGTTCTTC
TRBV6-1	NA	TRBJ1-2	NA	CASSGPMRAGAYGYTF	TGTGCCAGCAGTGGACCGATGAGGGCAGGCGCCTATGGCTACACCTTC
TRBV6-6	NA	TRBJ1-1	NA	CASSYVQGPAFF	TGTGCCAGCAGTTACGTCCAGGGGCCAGCTTTCTTT
TRBV14	TRBD1	TRBJ1-1	NA	CASSPRTGRTEAFF	TGTGCCAGCAGCCCCCGGACAGGGAGGACTGAAGCTTTCTTT
TRBV28	TRBD2	TRBJ2-1	NA	CASSLWGLAGNEQFF	TGTGCCAGCAGCCTTTGGGGACTAGCCGGCAATGAGCAGTTCTTC
TRBV3-1/TRBV3-2	NA	TRBJ1-2	NA	CASSQHLSAEGLNYGYTF	TGTGCCAGCAGCCAACATTTGTCAGCCGAAGGCTTAAACTATGGCTACACCTTC
TRBV1	NA	TRBJ2-4	NA	CTSSQGWRGSRNIQYF	TGCACCAGCAGCCAGGGGTGGCGGGGGAGTAGAAACATTCAGTACTTC
TRBV30	NA	TRBJ2-5	NA	CAWSLGQQETQYF	TGTGCCTGGAGTTTGGGGCAACAAGAGACCCAGTACTTC
TRBV28	TRBD1	TRBJ1-4	NA	CASTRGVANEKLFF	TGTGCCAGCACCAGGGGGGTTGCTAATGAAAAACTGTTTTTT
TRBV4-1	TRBD1	TRBJ2-5	NA	CASSPDGTGQETQYF	TGCGCCAGCAGCCCTGACGGGACAGGGCAAGAGACCCAGTACTTC
TRBV9	NA	TRBJ2-3	once	CASSVRGGTDTQYF	TGTGCCAGCAGCGTAAGGGGGGGCACAGATACGCAGTATTTT
TRBV30	TRBD2	TRBJ2-1	NA	CAWRPGGGWSSYNEQFF	TGTGCCTGGAGGCCGGGGGGGGGCTGGAGCTCCTACAATGAGCAGTTCTTC
TRBV14	TRBD2	TRBJ2-1	NA	CASSPGTRGNEQFF	TGTGCCAGCAGCCCGGGGACGCGGGGGAATGAGCAGTTCTTC
TRBV2	NA	TRBJ1-1	NA	CASSESGGRAFF	TGTGCCAGCAGTGAATCTGGGGGAAGAGCTTTCTTT
TRBV27	NA	TRBJ2-7	NA	CASSFKGSYEQYF	TGTGCCAGCAGTTTTAAAGGTTCCTACGAGCAGTACTTC
TRBV5-6	TRBD2	TRBJ2-1	NA	CASSLTSDYEQFF	TGTGCCAGCAGCTTGACTAGCGACTATGAGCAGTTCTTC
TRBV11-2	NA	TRBJ2-3	NA	CASSTHLTSTDTQYF	TGTGCCAGCAGCACCCACCTGACTTCAACAGATACGCAGTATTTT
TRBV18	TRBD1	TRBJ2-3	NA	CASSTGGTSTDTQYF	TGTGCCAGCTCGACAGGGGGTACTAGCACAGATACGCAGTATTTT
TRBV28	NA	TRBJ1-2	few	CASSLLVKDNYGYTF	TGTGCCAGCAGTTTATTGGTCAAAGATAACTATGGCTACACCTTC
TRBV19	NA	TRBJ2-3	NA	CASSIWGGGEDTQYF	TGTGCCAGTAGTATTTGGGGAGGGGGCGAAGATACGCAGTATTTT
TRBV6-5	TRBD1	TRBJ2-7	NA	CASRQGPTYEQYF	TGTGCCAGCAGACAGGGGCCGACCTACGAGCAGTACTTC
TRBV6-6	NA	TRBJ1-2	NA	CASSYVGGGYTF	TGTGCCAGCAGTTACGTGGGGGGCGGCTACACCTTC
TRBV10-3	NA	TRBJ1-2	NA	CAISESFLRVGGNSDGYTF	TGTGCCATCAGTGAGTCATTTTTGCGGGTTGGGGGTAACTCGGATGGCTACACCTTC
TRBV19	TRBD1	TRBJ2-5	once	CASSPDRDLTQYF	TGTGCCAGTAGCCCGGACAGGGACTTGACCCAGTACTTC